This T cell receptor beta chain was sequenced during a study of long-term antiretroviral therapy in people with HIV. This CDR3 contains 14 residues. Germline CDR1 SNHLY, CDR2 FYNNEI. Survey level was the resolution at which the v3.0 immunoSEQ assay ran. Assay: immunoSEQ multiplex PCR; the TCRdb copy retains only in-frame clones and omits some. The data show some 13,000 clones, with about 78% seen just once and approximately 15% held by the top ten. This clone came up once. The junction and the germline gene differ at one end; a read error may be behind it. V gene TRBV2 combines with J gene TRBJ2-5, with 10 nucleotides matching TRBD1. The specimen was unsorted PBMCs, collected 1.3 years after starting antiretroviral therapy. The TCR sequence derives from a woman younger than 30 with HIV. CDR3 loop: CASSEMGQGLQGDF. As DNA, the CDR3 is TGTGCCAGCAGTGAAATGGGACAGGGGCTTCAAGGGGACTTC.